This is a list of T cell receptor beta chains from one sample in a study of cytomegalovirus exposure and HLA in healthy donors. Some clones are missing from TCRdb's copy, which holds only in-frame ones; the method was immunoSEQ multiplex PCR. Of 150,000 to 200,000 clones listed, roughly 80% are singletons. Source material: PBMCs. These receptors were collected from a young woman in good health and CMV-seronegative. Each CDR3 is given with its conserved first and last residue. The D gene is left open where the match is weak. Size is omitted from some rows. Given values are once, few, many or a class for expanded clones.

abundance,d_gene,v_gene,j_gene,CDR3aa,CDR3nt
few,NA,TRBV4-1,TRBJ1-1,CASSLPAGDTEAFF,TGCGCCAGCAGCCTCCCCGCGGGGGACACTGAAGCTTTCTTT
NA,TRBD1,TRBV15,TRBJ1-6,CATSLDRGNSPLHF,TGTGCCACCAGCCTTGACAGGGGGAATTCACCCCTCCACTTT
NA,TRBD1,TRBV9,TRBJ1-4,CASSATGARLEKLFF,TGTGCCAGCAGCGCGACAGGGGCTAGGTTGGAAAAACTGTTTTTT
NA,TRBD2,TRBV11-3,TRBJ2-5,CASSRTSGRAGETQYF,TGTGCCAGCAGCCGGACTAGCGGGAGGGCCGGGGAGACCCAGTACTTC
NA,TRBD1,TRBV5-1,TRBJ2-7,CASSLETGGDYEQYF,TGCGCCAGCAGCTTGGAGACAGGGGGCGACTACGAGCAGTACTTC
once,TRBD2,TRBV7-9,TRBJ2-3,CASSPFSGGRDTQYF,TGTGCCAGCAGCCCATTCAGCGGGGGGAGGGATACGCAGTATTTT
NA,NA,TRBV4-1,TRBJ2-3,CASRPSEGTDTQYF,TGCGCCAGCAGGCCGAGCGAGGGCACAGATACGCAGTATTTT
NA,NA,TRBV19,TRBJ1-5,CASKGTPQGLNQPQHF,TGTGCCAGTAAAGGTACCCCCCAGGGGCTCAATCAGCCCCAGCATTTT
NA,NA,TRBV7-9,TRBJ1-4,CASSRPSGNEKLFF,TGTGCCAGCAGCCGACCATCCGGGAATGAAAAACTGTTTTTT
NA,NA,TRBV7-9,TRBJ1-1,CSSSNPSGATTEAFF,TGTTCCAGCAGCAATCCGAGCGGGGCCACCACTGAAGCTTTCTTT
NA,TRBD1,TRBV5-6,TRBJ2-7,CASSLGPGQGAQYF,TGTGCCAGCAGCTTGGGGCCGGGACAGGGCGCGCAGTACTTC
NA,TRBD2,TRBV4-3,TRBJ2-3,CASSPGLAGGPLRGDTQYF,TGCGCCAGCAGCCCAGGACTAGCGGGAGGGCCGTTGAGAGGAGATACGCAGTATTTT
once,NA,TRBV11-2,TRBJ2-1,CASSLGEVGRAYNEQFF,TGTGCCAGCAGCTTAGGAGAGGTCGGGCGGGCATACAATGAGCAGTTCTTC
once,NA,TRBV19,TRBJ1-2,CASSVFGSDYGYTF,TGTGCCAGTAGTGTGTTCGGAAGCGACTATGGCTACACCTTC
NA,NA,TRBV7-9,TRBJ1-4,CASSSNRVMGQMDEKLFF,TGTGCCAGCAGCTCAAACAGGGTTATGGGGCAAATGGATGAAAAACTGTTTTTT
NA,NA,TRBV5-1,TRBJ1-1,CASTLRESSPNTEAFF,TGCGCCAGCACCCTGAGGGAGAGCAGCCCTAACACTGAAGCTTTCTTT
NA,TRBD2,TRBV10-3,TRBJ2-6,CAIGLAGAGANVLTF,TGTGCCATCGGACTAGCGGGAGCTGGGGCCAACGTCCTGACTTTC
NA,NA,TRBV6-5,TRBJ2-7,CASRSQVSYEQYF,TGTGCCAGCAGGTCGCAGGTTTCCTACGAGCAGTACTTC
few,NA,TRBV6-5,TRBJ2-1,CASRSLEGRGNEQFF,TGTGCCAGCAGATCCTTGGAGGGGCGGGGCAATGAGCAGTTCTTC
few,TRBD1,TRBV25-1,TRBJ1-1,CASSGQGEEAFF,TGTGCCAGCAGTGGGCAGGGGGAAGAAGCTTTCTTT
NA,TRBD2,TRBV30,TRBJ2-2,CAWSLPGTSGRRNTGELFF,TGTGCCTGGAGCCTCCCGGGGACTAGCGGGAGGCGTAACACCGGGGAGCTGTTTTTT
NA,NA,TRBV4-3,TRBJ1-2,CASSQRATGDLNYGYTF,TGCGCCAGCAGCCAACGAGCGACAGGAGACCTTAACTATGGCTACACCTTC
NA,NA,TRBV21-1,TRBJ1-1,CASSKDYPGQGVGTEAFF,TGTGCCAGCAGCAAAGACTATCCGGGACAGGGTGTAGGAACTGAAGCTTTCTTT
NA,NA,TRBV4-2,TRBJ2-7,CASSQDSQGLSYEQYF,TGTGCCAGCAGCCAAGACAGCCAGGGTCTATCCTACGAGCAGTACTTC
NA,TRBD1,TRBV15,TRBJ2-3,CATSRASGTVGTDTQYF,TGTGCCACCAGCAGAGCCTCCGGGACAGTTGGCACAGATACGCAGTATTTT
NA,TRBD1,TRBV15,TRBJ1-2,CATSRETGGYGYTF,TGTGCCACCAGCAGAGAAACAGGGGGCTATGGCTACACCTTC
NA,TRBD2,TRBV7-9,TRBJ2-7,CSSSLNLAGGPNEQYF,TGTTCCAGCAGCTTAAATCTAGCGGGAGGGCCCAACGAGCAGTACTTC
NA,NA,TRBV11-2,TRBJ2-4,CASSDRPWDEKNIQYF,TGTGCCAGCAGCGACAGGCCATGGGACGAAAAAAACATTCAGTACTTC
NA,TRBD1,TRBV4-1,TRBJ1-1,CASSQSGTGGTEAFF,TGCGCCAGCAGCCAGTCCGGGACAGGGGGCACTGAAGCTTTCTTT
NA,TRBD2,TRBV19,TRBJ2-1,CASSWRLAGGGNFF,TGTGCCAGTAGTTGGCGACTAGCGGGAGGAGGTAATTTCTTC
NA,NA,TRBV7-9,TRBJ1-1,CASGGLENTEAFF,TGTGCCAGCGGAGGACTGGAGAACACTGAAGCTTTCTTT
NA,NA,TRBV28,TRBJ2-3,CASRRLARTDTQYF,TGTGCCAGCAGGAGGCTAGCCCGCACAGATACGCAGTATTTT
NA,TRBD2,TRBV7-9,TRBJ2-5,CASSERDLKGTQYF,TGTGCCAGCAGCGAGCGGGACTTGAAAGGGACCCAGTACTTC
NA,NA,TRBV6-5,TRBJ2-7,CASSYLDSSYEQYF,TGTGCCAGCAGTTACCTCGACAGTTCCTACGAGCAGTACTTC
NA,TRBD1,TRBV19,TRBJ2-2,CASSIQGQGTGELFF,TGTGCCAGTAGTATTCAGGGACAGGGTACCGGGGAGCTGTTTTTT
NA,TRBD1,TRBV7-9,TRBJ1-4,CASSRGGNPGANEKLFF,TGTGCCAGCAGCCGAGGGGGCAACCCAGGGGCTAATGAAAAACTGTTTTTT
NA,NA,TRBV30,TRBJ2-7,CAWIGTSKYEQYF,TGTGCCTGGATAGGGACAAGTAAATACGAGCAGTACTTC
NA,NA,TRBV5-4,TRBJ1-1,CASSPQAASGGTEAFF,TGTGCCAGCAGCCCACAGGCCGCCTCAGGAGGGACTGAAGCTTTCTTT
NA,NA,TRBV27,TRBJ2-3,CASSLRTIPSTDTQYF,TGTGCCAGCAGTTTACGGACTATTCCTAGCACAGATACGCAGTATTTT
NA,NA,TRBV10-2,TRBJ2-7,CASTSTYEQYF,TGCGCCAGTACCTCGACTTACGAGCAGTACTTC